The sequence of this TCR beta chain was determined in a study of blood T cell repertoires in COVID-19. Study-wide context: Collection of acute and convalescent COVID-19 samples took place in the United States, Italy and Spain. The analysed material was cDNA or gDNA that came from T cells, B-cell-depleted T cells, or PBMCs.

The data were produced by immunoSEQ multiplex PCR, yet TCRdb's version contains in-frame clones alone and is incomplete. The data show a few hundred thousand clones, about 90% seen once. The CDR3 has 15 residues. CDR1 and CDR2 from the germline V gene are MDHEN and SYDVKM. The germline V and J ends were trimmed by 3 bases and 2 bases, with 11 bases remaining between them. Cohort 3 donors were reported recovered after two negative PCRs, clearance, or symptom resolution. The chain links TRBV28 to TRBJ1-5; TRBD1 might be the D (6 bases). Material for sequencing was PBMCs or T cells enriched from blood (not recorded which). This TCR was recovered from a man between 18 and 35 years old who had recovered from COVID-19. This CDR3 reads CASSFIRGRNQPQHF. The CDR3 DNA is TGTGCCAGCAGTTTTATCAGGGGACGCAATCAGCCCCAGCATTTT. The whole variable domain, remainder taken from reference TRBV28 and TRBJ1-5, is DVKVTQSSRYLVKRTGEKVFLECVQDMDHENMFWYRQDPGLGLRLIYFSYDVKMKEKGDIPEGYSVSREKKERFSLILESASTNQTSMYLCASSFIRGRNQPQHFGDGTRLSIL.